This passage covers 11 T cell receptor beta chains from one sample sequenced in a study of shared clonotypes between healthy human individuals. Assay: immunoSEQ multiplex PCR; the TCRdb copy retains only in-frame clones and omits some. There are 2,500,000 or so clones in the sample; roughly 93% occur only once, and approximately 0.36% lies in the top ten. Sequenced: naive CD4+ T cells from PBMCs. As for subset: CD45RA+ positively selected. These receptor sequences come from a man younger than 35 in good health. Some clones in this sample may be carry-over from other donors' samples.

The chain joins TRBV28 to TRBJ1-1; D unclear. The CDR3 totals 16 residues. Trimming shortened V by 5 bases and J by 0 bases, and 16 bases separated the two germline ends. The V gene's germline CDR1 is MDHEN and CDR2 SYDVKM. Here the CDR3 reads CASSSTGRSMNTEAFF. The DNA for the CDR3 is TGTGCCAGCAGTAGTACCGGACGGTCCATGAACACTGAAGCTTTCTTT. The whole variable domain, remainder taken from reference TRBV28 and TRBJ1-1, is DVKVTQSSRYLVKRTGEKVFLECVQDMDHENMFWYRQDPGLGLRLIYFSYDVKMKEKGDIPEGYSVSREKKERFSLILESASTNQTSMYLCASSSTGRSMNTEAFFGQGTRLTVV.

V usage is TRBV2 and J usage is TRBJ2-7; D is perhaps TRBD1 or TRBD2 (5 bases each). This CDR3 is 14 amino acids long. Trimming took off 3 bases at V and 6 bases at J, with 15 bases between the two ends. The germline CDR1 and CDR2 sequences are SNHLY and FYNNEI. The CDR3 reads CASSDFEGLAEQYF. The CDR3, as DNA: TGTGCCAGCAGTGATTTTGAGGGGCTGGCCGAGCAGTACTTC.

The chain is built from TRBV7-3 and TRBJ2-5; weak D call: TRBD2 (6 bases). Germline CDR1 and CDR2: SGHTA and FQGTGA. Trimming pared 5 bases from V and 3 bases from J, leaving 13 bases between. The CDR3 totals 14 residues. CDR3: CASSHREREETQYF. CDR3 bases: TGTGCCAGCAGCCACCGGGAGAGAGAAGAGACCCAGTACTTC.

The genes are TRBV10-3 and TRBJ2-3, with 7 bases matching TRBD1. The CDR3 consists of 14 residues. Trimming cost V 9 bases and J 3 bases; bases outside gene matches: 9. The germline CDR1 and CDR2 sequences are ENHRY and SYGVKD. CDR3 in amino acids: CAIKTGTETDTQYF. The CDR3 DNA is TGTGCCATTAAGACCGGGACAGAGACAGATACGCAGTATTTT.

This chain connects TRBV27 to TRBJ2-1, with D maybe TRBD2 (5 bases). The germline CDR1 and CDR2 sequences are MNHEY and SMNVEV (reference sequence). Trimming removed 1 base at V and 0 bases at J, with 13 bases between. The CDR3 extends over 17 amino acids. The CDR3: CASSLYGITGSYNEQFF. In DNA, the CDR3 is TGTGCCAGCAGTTTATACGGGATAACGGGCTCCTACAATGAGCAGTTCTTC.

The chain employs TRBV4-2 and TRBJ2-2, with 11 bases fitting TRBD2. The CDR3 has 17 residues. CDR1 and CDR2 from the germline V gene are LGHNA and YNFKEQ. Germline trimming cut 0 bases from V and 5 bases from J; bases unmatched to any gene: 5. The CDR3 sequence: CASSQEGLAGRTGELFF. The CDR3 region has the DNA TGTGCCAGCAGCCAAGAAGGACTAGCGGGTAGGACCGGGGAGCTGTTTTTT.

As DNA, the CDR3 is TGTGCCAGCAGTTACAGCAGGGTTAGCAATCAGCCCCAGCATTTT. Translated: CASSYSRVSNQPQHF. This chain connects TRBV6-5 to TRBJ1-5; weak D call: TRBD1 (5 bases). Germline values: CDR1 MNHEY, CDR2 SVGAGI. The length of the CDR3 is 15 residues. Trimming stripped 2 bases from V and 0 bases from J, with 8 bases between.

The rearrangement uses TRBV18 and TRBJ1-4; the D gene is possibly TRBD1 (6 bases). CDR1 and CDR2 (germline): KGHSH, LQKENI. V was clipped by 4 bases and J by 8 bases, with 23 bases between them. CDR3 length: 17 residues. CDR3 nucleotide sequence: TGTGCCAGCTCACTCCCCGGTGCGGAGGGGGAGGGGGAAAAACTGTTTTTT. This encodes CASSLPGAEGEGEKLFF.

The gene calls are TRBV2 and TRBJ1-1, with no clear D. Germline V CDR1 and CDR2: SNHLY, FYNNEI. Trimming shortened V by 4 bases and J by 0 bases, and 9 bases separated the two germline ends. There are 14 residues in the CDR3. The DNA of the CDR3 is TGTGCCAGCAGTGGTTCTGCCATGAACACTGAAGCTTTCTTT. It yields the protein CASSGSAMNTEAFF.

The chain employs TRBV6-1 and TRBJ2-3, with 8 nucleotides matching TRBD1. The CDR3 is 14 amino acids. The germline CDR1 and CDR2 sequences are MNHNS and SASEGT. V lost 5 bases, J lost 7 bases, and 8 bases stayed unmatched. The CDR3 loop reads CASSQDRVGYTQYF. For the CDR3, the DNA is TGTGCCAGCAGTCAGGACAGGGTCGGGTATACGCAGTATTTT.

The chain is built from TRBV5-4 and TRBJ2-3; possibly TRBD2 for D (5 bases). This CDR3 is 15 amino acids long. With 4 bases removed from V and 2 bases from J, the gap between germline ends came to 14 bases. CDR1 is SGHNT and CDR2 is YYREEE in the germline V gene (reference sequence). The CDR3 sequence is CASSLPGTYTDTQYF. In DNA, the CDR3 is TGTGCCAGCAGCCTCCCGGGAACATACACAGATACGCAGTATTTT.